These 22 T cell receptor beta chains were sequenced from one sample in a study of OX40 agonist ivuxolimab in advanced cancers. The assay was immunoSEQ multiplex PCR, and TCRdb's table has in-frame clones only and misses some. This table holds 100,000 to 150,000 clones, around nine tenths found once. This specimen consisted of CD4+ or CD8+ T cells sorted from blood, obtained in a trial of the OX40 agonist ivuxolimab. These receptors all stem from an adult with an advanced solid tumor such as melanoma, head and neck, liver or kidney cancer.

The genes are TRBV5-1 and TRBJ2-1; 9 nucleotides agree with TRBD2. J gave up 3 bases and V 4 bases, and 8 bases lay outside the gene matches. Germline V gives CDR1 SGHRS, CDR2 YFSETQ. The CDR3 covers 16 residues. The CDR3 is CASSVGASGNYNEQFF. CDR3 DNA: TGCGCCAGCAGCGTGGGGGCTAGCGGGAACTACAATGAGCAGTTCTTC. Full variable domain (missing parts from reference TRBV5-1 and TRBJ2-1): KAGVTQTPRYLIKTRGQQVTLSCSPISGHRSVSWYQQTPGQGLQFLFEYFSETQRNKGNFPGRFSGRQFSNSRSEMNVSTLELGDSALYLCASSVGASGNYNEQFFGPGTRLTVL.

The chain couples TRBV27 to TRBJ2-1, with a possible D match to TRBD2 (5 bases). V lost 6 bases, J lost 8 bases, and 17 bases lay in between. Per germline, CDR1 MNHEY and CDR2 SMNVEV (reference sequence). The CDR3 covers 14 residues. CDR3 DNA sequence: TGTGCCAGCAGGAGGGCTGGTCTCGCCCATGAGCAGTTCTTC. Translating gives CASRRAGLAHEQFF.

The rearrangement joins TRBV19 to TRBJ1-5, with 10 nucleotides matching TRBD1. Germline loops: CDR1 LNHDA, CDR2 SQIVND (reference sequence). J lost 2 bases, V lost 5 bases, and 3 bases had no gene match. The CDR3 spans 15 residues. The CDR3 loop reads CASSQTGGGNQPQHF. The CDR3 DNA is TGTGCCAGTAGTCAGACAGGGGGCGGCAATCAGCCCCAGCATTTT.

The V gene is TRBV19, the J gene TRBJ1-4; no clear D gene. The germline V and J ends were trimmed by 0 bases and 14 bases, with 13 bases remaining between them. The CDR3 spans 13 residues. CDR1 is LNHDA, CDR2 SQIVND, per germline (reference sequence). The CDR3 protein is CASSIDGRSRLFF. The CDR3 DNA sequence: TGTGCCAGTAGTATAGACGGGCGGTCTCGTCTGTTTTTT.

The chain carries TRBV2 and TRBJ2-6; 8 bases fit TRBD1. CDR1 is SNHLY and CDR2 is FYNNEI in the germline V gene. V gave up 6 bases and J gave up 0 bases; unmatched junction bases: 10. The CDR3 length is 18 residues. The CDR3: CASREPGQESSGANVLTF. The CDR3 coding sequence is TGTGCCAGCAGGGAGCCGGGACAGGAGAGCTCTGGGGCCAACGTCCTGACTTTC. The entire variable domain, with the rest obtained from reference TRBV2 and TRBJ2-6, is as follows: EPEVTQTPSHQVTQMGQEVILRCVPISNHLYFYWYRQILGQKVEFLVSFYNNEISEKSEIFDDQFSVERPDGSNFTLKIRSTKLEDSAMYFCASREPGQESSGANVLTFGAGSRLTVL.

The genes are TRBV6-4 and TRBJ2-3, with D possibly matching TRBD2 (5 bases). V was pared by 6 bases and J by 7 bases, with 11 bases between. CDR1 MRHNA and CDR2 SNTAGT come from the germline V gene. This CDR3 contains 12 residues. In DNA form, the CDR3 reads TGTGCCAGCAGATCTACTAGTAATACGCAGTATTTT. It translates to CASRSTSNTQYF.

The V and J genes are TRBV7-3 and TRBJ2-7; D might be TRBD1 (6 bases). Germline CDR1 reads SGHTA; CDR2 reads FQGTGA. With 2 bases removed from V and 3 bases from J, the gap between germline ends came to 14 bases. This CDR3 has 15 amino acids. This chain's CDR3 is CASSLRGHTNYEQYF. The CDR3, as DNA: TGTGCCAGCAGCTTACGGGGACACACCAACTACGAGCAGTACTTC.

This clone was recorded only once. This specimen includes other DNA sequences encoding the same CDR3. The chain combines TRBV9 with TRBJ2-7; 7 bases agree with TRBD2. Germline-derived CDR1 and CDR2 are SGDLS and YYNGEE. The CDR3 runs to 15 residues. The ends lost 0 bases at V and 3 bases at J; junction bases unmatched: 6. This chain's CDR3 is CASSVEASGSYEQYF. In DNA form, the CDR3 reads TGTGCCAGCAGCGTAGAGGCTAGCGGAAGCTACGAGCAGTACTTC.

The chain is built from TRBV21-1 and TRBJ2-1; TRBD2, the D gene given by the table, was not confirmed from the DNA. TRBV21-1 is reported as a pseudogene. This CDR3 has 12 amino acids. Here the CDR3 reads CASSTPFNEQFF. DNA of the CDR3: TGTGCCAGCAGCACTCCCTTTAATGAGCAGTTCTTC.

This chain joins TRBV7-8 and TRBJ2-5, with a possible D match to TRBD1 (6 bases). CDR3 size: 12 residues. The germline V gene has CDR1 SGHVS and CDR2 FQNEAQ. Between the trimmed V and J ends, which lost 6 bases and 11 bases, there was a span of 16 bases. This chain's CDR3 is CASRQDSYAQYF. The CDR3 nucleotides are TGTGCCAGCAGACAGGACAGCTACGCGCAGTACTTC.

The chain employs TRBV19 and TRBJ2-7; D call uncertain. The V end was cut by 4 bases, the J end by 0 bases, with 10 bases between. CDR3 length: 14 amino acids. The germline V gene encodes CDR1 LNHDA and CDR2 SQIVND (reference sequence). The CDR3 sequence: CASSTKESSYEQYF. Here the CDR3 DNA reads TGTGCCAGTAGTACGAAGGAGAGCTCCTACGAGCAGTACTTC.

The count of this clone is one. The V and J genes are TRBV9 and TRBJ2-1, with D possibly being TRBD1 (6 bases). V was shortened by 3 bases and J by 4 bases, with 11 bases between the two germline ends. Germline V gene sequence: CDR1 SGDLS, CDR2 YYNGEE. The CDR3 consists of 14 residues. CDR3: CASSAGQQYNEQFF. The DNA for the CDR3 is TGTGCCAGCAGCGCTGGACAGCAGTACAATGAGCAGTTCTTC.

The genes are TRBV4-3 and TRBJ2-7; either TRBD1 or TRBD2 may fit D (5 bases each). In germline, CDR1 is LGHNA, CDR2 YSLEER. The germline V and J ends were trimmed by 0 bases and 0 bases, with 12 bases remaining between them. The CDR3 is 16 amino acids. The CDR3 here is CASSQETAAASYEQYF. The DNA of the CDR3 is TGCGCCAGCAGCCAAGAGACAGCGGCGGCCTCCTACGAGCAGTACTTC.

The rearrangement uses TRBV2 and TRBJ1-4; the D is unclear. Germline V lookup: CDR1 SNHLY, CDR2 FYNNEI. The V end was cut by 3 bases, the J end by 0 bases, with 11 bases between. The CDR3 sequence is 16 residues long. The CDR3 is CASSEGRRTTNEKLFF. The CDR3 nucleotides are TGTGCCAGCAGTGAGGGCAGACGCACAACTAATGAAAAACTGTTTTTT.

This chain connects TRBV7-3 to TRBJ2-3; no firm D call. The length of the CDR3 is 13 residues. Germline loops: CDR1 SGHTA, CDR2 FQGTGA. The V end lost 0 bases, the J end lost 3 bases, and 4 bases lay between the germline ends. Here the CDR3 DNA reads TGTGCCAGCAGCTTAACGACGACAGATACGCAGTATTTT. The encoded protein is CASSLTTTDTQYF. The complete variable domain, with remaining parts taken from reference TRBV7-3 and TRBJ2-3, reads GAGVSQTPSNKVTEKGKYVELRCDPISGHTALYWYRQSLGQGPEFLIYFQGTGAADDSGLPNDRFFAVRPEGSVSTLKIQRTERGDSAVYLCASSLTTTDTQYFGPGTRLTVL.

V is TRBV5-1 and J is TRBJ2-3; 10 bases are shared with TRBD2. V lost 2 bases, J lost 5 bases, and 5 bases stayed unmatched. Germline CDR1 SGHRS, CDR2 YFSETQ. This CDR3 spans 15 amino acids. The chain's CDR3 is CASSFLAGAVDTQYF. The CDR3 DNA follows: TGCGCCAGCAGCTTCCTAGCGGGAGCGGTAGATACGCAGTATTTT.

The rearrangement joins TRBV4-2 to TRBJ1-2; D might be TRBD1 (5 bases). The V gene lost 0 bases and the J gene lost 6 bases, with 14 bases spanning the gap. The CDR3 has 15 residues. Germline lookup yields CDR1 LGHNA and CDR2 YNFKEQ. CDR3 bases: TGTGCCAGCAGCCAAGATGGCGAGCAGGGAGATGGCTACACCTTC. Amino acids: CASSQDGEQGDGYTF.

The sample holds one count of this clone. The chain uses TRBV2 and TRBJ2-5; 14 bases are shared with TRBD2. The CDR3 runs to 16 residues. The germline V gene has CDR1 SNHLY and CDR2 FYNNEI. J lost 1 base, V lost 7 bases, and 5 bases had no gene match. The CDR3 spells CASIGTSGSVQETQYF. DNA of the CDR3: TGTGCCAGCATCGGGACTAGCGGGAGCGTCCAAGAGACCCAGTACTTC.

This rearrangement joins TRBV18 to TRBJ1-2; 7 bases agree with TRBD1. CDR3 length: 13 residues. Looked up from germline, CDR1 is KGHSH and CDR2 is LQKENI. V dropped 6 bases and J dropped 5; count of bases not matched to a gene: 6. DNA for the CDR3: TGTGCCAGCTCTCCGACAGGGAATTATGGCTACACCTTC. It translates to CASSPTGNYGYTF.

The chain has TRBV11-2 and TRBJ1-1; 7 positions agree with TRBD1. Germline V gene data show CDR1 as SGHAT and CDR2 as FQNNGV. The V gene end was trimmed by 5 bases and the J gene end by 7 bases; junction bases not matched to a gene: 7. This CDR3 is built from 13 residues. The CDR3: CASSPTGFGEAFF. The CDR3 DNA reads TGTGCCAGCAGCCCGACAGGGTTTGGTGAAGCTTTCTTT.

The chain recombines TRBV7-9 with TRBJ2-7; no clear D gene. V was pared by 1 base and J by 3 bases, with 10 bases between. Per germline, CDR1 SEHNR and CDR2 FQNEAQ (reference sequence). CDR3 size: 14 residues. CDR3 sequence (DNA): TGTGCCAGCAGCTTAGGGCAGGCCTTCTACGAGCAGTACTTC. Translating gives CASSLGQAFYEQYF.

V and J are TRBV14 and TRBJ2-2; D possibly matches TRBD1 or TRBD2 (5 bases each). Trimming took 4 bases from V and 11 from J, leaving 17 bases between them. From germline, CDR1 is SGHDN and CDR2 FVKESK. The CDR3 is made up of 14 amino acids. The CDR3 loop is CASSPLRDLGELFF. DNA of the CDR3: TGTGCCAGCAGCCCCCTCCGGGACCTCGGCGAGCTGTTTTTT.